This TCR beta chain was sequenced in a study of human T cells and chemical hapten exposure. Germline V gene data show CDR1 as LGHDT and CDR2 as YNNKEL (reference sequence). V lost 6 bases, J lost 1 base, and 7 bases lay in between. The CDR3 loop spans 12 amino acids. Regarding time point: patch test 1, 2 weeks after DPC sensitization. Treatment given: therapeutic diphenylcyclopropenone sensitization with weekly scalp DPC. Investigators collected blood before applying each patch test. What the library attached to individual cDNA molecules were unique molecular identifiers. In the original processing: Sample TCR counts, which ranged from about 23,224 to 690,600, had a median of roughly 100,000. Each CDR3 protein is one row after TCRdb ran MiXCR on the RACE reads. V and J calls and clone size were set by TCRdb, not the authors. The sample records about 80,000 distinct CDR3 sequences, roughly 7.1% being singletons.

The sequence derives from a woman aged 25-40 years with alopecia areata. Some clones in this sample may be carry-over from other donors' samples. The chain recombines TRBV3-1 with TRBJ2-7; a possible D gene is TRBD1 (5 bases). The sample was whole blood, taken in connection with sensitization to the hapten diphenylcyclopropenone (DPC). The CDR3 protein is CASRQGSYEQYF. In DNA, the CDR3 is TGTGCCAGCAGGCAGGGTTCCTACGAGCAGTACTTC.